In its sample, the clone carrying this T cell receptor (beta chain) was seen a few times. These data come from a study of T cell repertoires in cytomegalovirus infection. TCRdb fed the reads into MiXCR, producing one record per CDR3 protein. The profile shows approximately 630,000 distinct CDR3 sequences, 20% to 25% of them singletons. Trimming removed 5 bases from V and 4 bases from J, with 12 bases in between. CDR3 length equals 14 residues. Germline V CDR1 and CDR2: SGHVS, FNYEAQ. The TCR was taken from a human donor in good health (CMV status not recorded). Some clones in this sample may be carry-over from other donors' samples. Sequenced material: CD8+ T cells from PBMCs. J is TRBJ2-1 and V is TRBV7-6; a possible D gene is TRBD2 (5 bases). CDR3 nucleotides: TGTGCCAGCAGCGCCAGACTACTTTACAATGAGCAGTTCTTC. The encoded protein is CASSARLLYNEQFF. Together with reference TRBV7-6 and TRBJ2-1, the CDR3 gives the full variable domain: GAGVSQSPRYKVTKRGQDVALRCDPISGHVSLYWYRQALGQGPEFLTYFNYEAQQDKSGLPNDRFSAERPEGSISTLTIQRTEQRDSAMYRCASSARLLYNEQFFGPGTRLTVL.